Following are 20 T cell receptor beta chains from one sample sequenced in a study of blood T cell repertoires in COVID-19. Here immunoSEQ multiplex PCR was the method, and the copy in TCRdb shows in-frame clones only, minus some. The table shows about 53,000 clones, with roughly 89% occurring only once. Sample: peripheral blood. These receptors all come from a man between 50 and 59 years old with acute or convalescent COVID-19.

This chain links TRBV5-4 with TRBJ1-2; D might be TRBD1 (6 bases). V shed 1 base and J shed 7 bases, with 8 bases lying between them. CDR1 SGHNT and CDR2 YYREEE come from the germline V gene (reference sequence). The CDR3 is 12 amino acids. The CDR3 region is CASSLTTGGYTF. CDR3 DNA: TGTGCCAGCAGCTTGACGACAGGTGGCTACACCTTC.

The chain employs TRBV5-1 and TRBJ2-5, with 9 bases matching TRBD2. The CDR3 runs 16 residues. Germline CDR1 is SGHRS and CDR2 is YFSETQ. J lost 0 bases, V lost 0 bases, and 3 bases had no gene match. The CDR3 loop is CASSLVLAGNQETQYF. CDR3 coding DNA: TGCGCCAGCAGCTTGGTGCTAGCGGGGAACCAAGAGACCCAGTACTTC.

V gene TRBV18 combines with J gene TRBJ1-5; TRBD1 agrees at 7 bases. V lost 5 bases and J lost 3; bases outside the gene matches: 4. The CDR3 has 14 residues. The germline CDR1 and CDR2 sequences are KGHSH and LQKENI. The CDR3 coding sequence is TGTGCCAGCTCATACACAGGGGACAATCAGCCCCAGCATTTT. It specifies CASSYTGDNQPQHF.

The J gene is TRBJ1-2, the V gene TRBV28; D perhaps matches TRBD1 (5 bases). CDR1 and CDR2 from the germline V gene are MDHEN and SYDVKM. V was clipped by 2 bases and J by 0 bases, with 13 bases between them. This CDR3 has 16 residues. The CDR3 region is CASSLDPGRANYGYTF. As DNA, the CDR3 is TGTGCCAGCAGTTTAGATCCAGGGCGAGCTAACTATGGCTACACCTTC.

This chain connects TRBV6-6 to TRBJ1-5, with D unresolved. The CDR3 spans 14 residues. Germline CDR1 MNHNY, CDR2 SVGAGI (reference sequence). The V gene lost 4 bases and the J gene lost 1 base, with 8 bases spanning the gap. CDR3 sequence reads: CASSSPKSNQPQHF. The CDR3 bases are TGTGCCAGCAGTTCACCTAAAAGCAATCAGCCCCAGCATTTT.

J is TRBJ2-7 and V is TRBV6-5; 9 positions agree with TRBD1. This CDR3 contains 14 residues. The V gene's germline CDR1 is MNHEY and CDR2 SVGAGI. The V gene end was trimmed by 3 bases and the J gene end by 5 bases; junction bases not matched to a gene: 5. CDR3 in DNA: TGTGCCAGCAGTTATTCACAGGGGGCGAACGAGCAGTACTTC. Encoded protein: CASSYSQGANEQYF.

This chain connects TRBV5-1 to TRBJ1-2, with a tentative D call TRBD1 (6 bases). From germline, CDR1 is SGHRS and CDR2 YFSETQ. The CDR3 sequence is 14 residues long. Deletions cut 0 bases from V and 2 bases from J, with 8 bases between. The CDR3 sequence: CASSLEDRNYGYTF. CDR3 nucleotide sequence: TGCGCCAGCAGCTTGGAAGACAGGAACTATGGCTACACCTTC.

CDR3 sequence reads: CASSPGTSGGLDQQFF. CDR3 DNA: TGCGCCAGCAGCCCAGGGACTAGCGGGGGTCTTGATCAGCAGTTCTTC. The V gene is TRBV5-1, the J gene TRBJ2-1, with TRBD2 identical over 14 bases. CDR3 length: 16 amino acids. The J segment lost 11 bases and the V segment lost 4 bases, leaving 11 bases of the junction unmatched. The V gene's germline CDR1 is SGHRS and CDR2 YFSETQ.

The rearrangement links TRBV29-1 to TRBJ2-7; maybe TRBD2 (6 bases). The germline V gene has CDR1 SQVTM and CDR2 ANQGSEA. CDR3 length: 10 amino acids. The V end was cut by 4 bases, the J end by 5 bases, with 6 bases between. CDR3 DNA: TGCAGCGTTGGGGGGGACGAGCAGTACTTC. Translating it yields CSVGGDEQYF.

The chain combines TRBV11-3 with TRBJ2-1; the D gene is possibly TRBD1 (5 bases). Germline V gives CDR1 SGHNT, CDR2 YENEEA. V gave up 2 bases and J gave up 9 bases, with 17 bases separating them. This CDR3 is built from 15 residues. The CDR3 region has the DNA TGTGCCAGCAGCTTACGACCCACAGGCCTCGGTGAGCAGTTCTTC. It specifies CASSLRPTGLGEQFF.

This sequence joins TRBV5-1 and TRBJ2-3, with TRBD1 matching 7 bases. Germline CDR1 reads SGHRS; CDR2 reads YFSETQ. This CDR3 has 15 residues. The J segment lost 3 bases and the V segment lost 0 bases, leaving 4 bases of the junction unmatched. The CDR3 sequence is CASSLGQGETDTQYF. The CDR3 DNA reads as TGCGCCAGCAGCTTGGGACAGGGAGAAACAGATACGCAGTATTTT.

Only one count was recorded for this clone. The rearrangement uses TRBV5-1 and TRBJ2-4; TRBD1 matches 7 bases. The germline CDR1 and CDR2 sequences are SGHRS and YFSETQ. CDR3 size: 20 residues. V lost 3 bases to trimming and J lost 0 bases; unmatched junction nucleotides: 18. CDR3 region: CASSYLPGQSLGVAKNIQYF. The CDR3 coding sequence is TGCGCCAGCAGCTACTTGCCGGGACAGTCACTAGGAGTAGCCAAAAACATTCAGTACTTC.

This chain links TRBV28 with TRBJ1-2, with TRBD1 as a possible D gene (5 bases). Germline CDR1 MDHEN, CDR2 SYDVKM. V was shortened by 2 bases and J by 7 bases, with 11 bases between the two germline ends. The CDR3 consists of 13 residues. The DNA of the CDR3 is TGTGCCAGCAGTTTAGAAGAAAGGGGTGGCTACACCTTC. Its translation is CASSLEERGGYTF.

The V and J genes are TRBV10-3 and TRBJ2-2, with 12 bases fitting TRBD2. The CDR3 length is 15 residues. V lost 6 bases, J lost 5 bases, and 4 bases stayed unmatched. CDR1 is ENHRY and CDR2 is SYGVKD in the germline V gene. The CDR3 sequence: CAISSGTSGTGELFF. CDR3 in DNA: TGTGCCATCAGCTCCGGGACTAGCGGGACCGGGGAGCTGTTTTTT.

The DNA of the CDR3 is TGCAGTGCTAGTCAACCCTGGGAGCAGTCTAATTCACCCCTCCACTTT. Translating it yields CSASQPWEQSNSPLHF. The V call is TRBV20-1, the J call TRBJ1-6; D uncertain. Trimming took 3 bases from V and 6 from J, leaving 18 bases between them. The CDR3 has 16 residues. Germline CDR1 reads DFQATT; CDR2 reads SNEGSKA (reference sequence).

The rearrangement joins TRBV19 to TRBJ2-1, with 7 bases fitting TRBD1. The CDR3 consists of 15 residues. With 7 bases clipped from V and 4 bases from J, the junction kept 10 bases outside the gene matches. CDR1 and CDR2 from the germline V gene are LNHDA and SQIVND (reference sequence). This chain's CDR3 is CASTTDRVGYNEQFF. CDR3 DNA: TGTGCCAGTACTACTGACAGGGTTGGATACAATGAGCAGTTCTTC.

The chain recombines TRBV19 with TRBJ1-5; 9 bases line up with TRBD1. Trimming cost V 2 bases and J 6 bases; bases outside gene matches: 2. The CDR3 contains 14 residues. Germline CDR1 and CDR2: LNHDA and SQIVND (reference sequence). CDR3 DNA sequence: TGTGCCAGTAGTATAAAGACAGGGGGTCAGCCCCAGCATTTT. Its translation: CASSIKTGGQPQHF.

This clone was counted once. The genes are TRBV9 and TRBJ1-3; 7 bases are shared with TRBD1. V gave up 0 bases and J gave up 0 bases; unmatched junction bases: 9. Germline V gene sequence: CDR1 SGDLS, CDR2 YYNGEE. CDR3 length: 18 residues. This chain's CDR3 is CASSVGSTGANSGNTIYF. As DNA, the CDR3 is TGTGCCAGCAGCGTAGGGTCTACAGGGGCCAACTCTGGAAACACCATATATTTT.

The chain recombines TRBV7-3 with TRBJ2-1; D is possibly TRBD1 (5 bases). CDR1 SGHTA and CDR2 FQGTGA come from the germline V gene. CDR3 length: 16 amino acids. Trimming stripped 5 bases from V and 2 bases from J, with 16 bases between. The CDR3 sequence: CASSTWGAETYNEQFF. The CDR3 DNA follows: TGTGCCAGCAGCACCTGGGGCGCAGAGACCTACAATGAGCAGTTCTTC.

The rearrangement joins TRBV30 to TRBJ2-7; 8 bases match TRBD1. Germline V gene data show CDR1 as GTSNPN and CDR2 as SVGIG (reference sequence). V shed 5 bases, J shed 5 bases, and the junction held 5 bases outside the gene matches. There are 12 residues in the CDR3. The CDR3 DNA follows: TGTGCCTGGGGACAGGGTCCGGACGAGCAGTACTTC. Translation gives CAWGQGPDEQYF.